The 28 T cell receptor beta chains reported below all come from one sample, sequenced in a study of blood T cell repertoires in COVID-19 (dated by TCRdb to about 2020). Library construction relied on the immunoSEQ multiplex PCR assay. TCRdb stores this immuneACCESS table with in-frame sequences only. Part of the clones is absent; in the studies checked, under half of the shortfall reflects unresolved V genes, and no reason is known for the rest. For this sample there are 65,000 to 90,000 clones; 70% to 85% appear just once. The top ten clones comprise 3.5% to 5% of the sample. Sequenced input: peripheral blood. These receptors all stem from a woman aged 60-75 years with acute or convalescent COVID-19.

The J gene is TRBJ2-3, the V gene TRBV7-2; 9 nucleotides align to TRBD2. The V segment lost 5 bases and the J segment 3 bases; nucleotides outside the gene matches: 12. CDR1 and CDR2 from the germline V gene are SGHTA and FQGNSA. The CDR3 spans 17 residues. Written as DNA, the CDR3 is TGTGCCAGCAGCCGCACTAGCGCGGGGGGGGAGACAGATACGCAGTATTTT. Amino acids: CASSRTSAGGETDTQYF.

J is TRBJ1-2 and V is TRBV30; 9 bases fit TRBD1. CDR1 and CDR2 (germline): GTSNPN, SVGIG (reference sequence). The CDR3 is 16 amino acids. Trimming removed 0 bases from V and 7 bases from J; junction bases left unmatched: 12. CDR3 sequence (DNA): TGTGCCTGGAGTGTAGGCTCCGGGACAGGGTTATCTGGCTACACCTTC. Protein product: CAWSVGSGTGLSGYTF.

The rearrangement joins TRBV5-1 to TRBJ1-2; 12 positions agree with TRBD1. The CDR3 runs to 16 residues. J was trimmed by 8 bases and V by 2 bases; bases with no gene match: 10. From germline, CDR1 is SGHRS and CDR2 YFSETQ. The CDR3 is CASSLQPGQGAGGYTF. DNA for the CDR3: TGCGCCAGCAGCTTACAACCGGGACAGGGGGCGGGAGGCTACACCTTC.

The CDR3 spells CASTHEGVRHKDTQYF. CDR3 in DNA: TGTGCCAGCACCCACGAAGGGGTGAGACACAAAGATACGCAGTATTTT. This sequence joins TRBV27 and TRBJ2-3; D is perhaps TRBD1 (5 bases). V lost 7 bases to trimming and J lost 5 bases, with 22 bases between them. CDR3 size: 16 residues. Germline loops: CDR1 MNHEY, CDR2 SMNVEV (reference sequence).

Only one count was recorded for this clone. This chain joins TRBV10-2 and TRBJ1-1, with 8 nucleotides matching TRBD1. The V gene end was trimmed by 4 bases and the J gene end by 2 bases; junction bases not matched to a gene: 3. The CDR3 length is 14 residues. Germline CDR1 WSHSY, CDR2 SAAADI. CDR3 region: CASSGAGGNTEAFF. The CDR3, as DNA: TGCGCCAGCAGTGGGGCAGGGGGCAACACTGAAGCTTTCTTT.

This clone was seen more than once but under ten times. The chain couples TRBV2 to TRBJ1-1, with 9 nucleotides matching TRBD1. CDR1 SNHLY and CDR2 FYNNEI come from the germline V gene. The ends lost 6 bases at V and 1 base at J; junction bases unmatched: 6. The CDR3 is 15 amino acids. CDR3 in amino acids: CASSVPGQGNTEAFF. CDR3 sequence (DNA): TGTGCCAGCAGCGTCCCGGGACAGGGGAACACTGAAGCTTTCTTT. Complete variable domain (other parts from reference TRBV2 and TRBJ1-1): EPEVTQTPSHQVTQMGQEVILRCVPISNHLYFYWYRQILGQKVEFLVSFYNNEISEKSEIFDDQFSVERPDGSNFTLKIRSTKLEDSAMYFCASSVPGQGNTEAFFGQGTRLTVV.

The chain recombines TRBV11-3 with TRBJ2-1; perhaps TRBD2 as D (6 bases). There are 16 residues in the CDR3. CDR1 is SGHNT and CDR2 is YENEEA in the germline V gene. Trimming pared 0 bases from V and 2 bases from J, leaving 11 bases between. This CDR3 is CASSLDGGATYNEQFF. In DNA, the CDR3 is TGTGCCAGCAGCTTAGACGGCGGGGCCACCTACAATGAGCAGTTCTTC.

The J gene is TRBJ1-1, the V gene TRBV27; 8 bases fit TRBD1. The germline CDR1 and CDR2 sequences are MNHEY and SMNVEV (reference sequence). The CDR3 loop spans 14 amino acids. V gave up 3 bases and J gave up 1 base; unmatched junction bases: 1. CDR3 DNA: TGTGCCAGCAGTTTTGGACAGGGGAACACTGAAGCTTTCTTT. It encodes CASSFGQGNTEAFF.

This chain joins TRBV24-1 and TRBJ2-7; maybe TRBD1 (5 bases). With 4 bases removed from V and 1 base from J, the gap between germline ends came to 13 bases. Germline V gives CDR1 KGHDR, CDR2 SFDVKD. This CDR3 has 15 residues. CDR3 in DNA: TGTGCCACCAGTGACGGTGGGGCCTTATCCTACGAGCAGTACTTC. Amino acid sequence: CATSDGGALSYEQYF.

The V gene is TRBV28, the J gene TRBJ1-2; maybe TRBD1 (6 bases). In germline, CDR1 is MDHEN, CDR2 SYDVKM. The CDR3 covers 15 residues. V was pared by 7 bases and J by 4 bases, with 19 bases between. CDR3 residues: CASTTPFRTAYGYTF. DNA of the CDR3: TGTGCCAGCACCACACCGTTTCGGACAGCCTATGGCTACACCTTC.

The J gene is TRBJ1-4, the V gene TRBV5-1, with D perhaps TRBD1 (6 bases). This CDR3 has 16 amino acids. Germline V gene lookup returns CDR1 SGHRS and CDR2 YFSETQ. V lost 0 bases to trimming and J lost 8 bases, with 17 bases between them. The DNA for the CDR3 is TGCGCCAGCAGCTTGGGCCTCGGGCAGGGGAACGAAAAACTGTTTTTT. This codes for CASSLGLGQGNEKLFF.

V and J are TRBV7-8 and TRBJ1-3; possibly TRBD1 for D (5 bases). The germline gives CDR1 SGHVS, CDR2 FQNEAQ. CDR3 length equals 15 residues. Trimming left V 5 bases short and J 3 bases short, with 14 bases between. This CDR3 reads CASSGHGGGGNTIYF. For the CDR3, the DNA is TGTGCCAGCAGCGGTCATGGGGGGGGTGGAAACACCATATATTTT.

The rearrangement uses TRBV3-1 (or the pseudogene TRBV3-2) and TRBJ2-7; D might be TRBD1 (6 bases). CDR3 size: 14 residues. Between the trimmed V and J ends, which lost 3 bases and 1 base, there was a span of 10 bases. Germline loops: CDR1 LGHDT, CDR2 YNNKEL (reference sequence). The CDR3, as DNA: TGTGCCAGCAGCCAGGCGACAGGATCCTACGAGCAGTACTTC. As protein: CASSQATGSYEQYF.

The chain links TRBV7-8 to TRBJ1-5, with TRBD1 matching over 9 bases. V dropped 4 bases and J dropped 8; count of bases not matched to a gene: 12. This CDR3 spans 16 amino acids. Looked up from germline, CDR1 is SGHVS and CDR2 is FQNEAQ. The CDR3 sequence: CASSYLRDRVLEPQHF. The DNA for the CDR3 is TGTGCCAGCAGCTACCTCCGGGACAGGGTCCTGGAGCCCCAGCATTTT.

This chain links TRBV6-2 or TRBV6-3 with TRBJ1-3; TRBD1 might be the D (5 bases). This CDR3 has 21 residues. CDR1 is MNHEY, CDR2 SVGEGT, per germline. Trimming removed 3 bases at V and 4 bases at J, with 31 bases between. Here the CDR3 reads CASSYLLWRGSPGILGNTIYF. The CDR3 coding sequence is TGTGCCAGCAGTTATCTCTTGTGGAGGGGCTCCCCCGGCATTCTAGGAAACACCATATATTTT.

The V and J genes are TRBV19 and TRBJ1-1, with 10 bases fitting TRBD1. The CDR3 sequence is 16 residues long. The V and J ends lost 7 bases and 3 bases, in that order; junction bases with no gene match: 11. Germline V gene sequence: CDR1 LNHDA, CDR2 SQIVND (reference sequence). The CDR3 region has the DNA TGTGCCAGTACCCTGGGACAGGGGAGAGAGTACACTGAAGCTTTCTTT. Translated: CASTLGQGREYTEAFF. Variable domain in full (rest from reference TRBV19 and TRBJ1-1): DGGITQSPKYLFRKEGQNVTLSCEQNLNHDAMYWYRQDPGQGLRLIYYSQIVNDFQKGDIAEGYSVSREKKESFPLTVTSAQKNPTAFYLCASTLGQGREYTEAFFGQGTRLTVV.

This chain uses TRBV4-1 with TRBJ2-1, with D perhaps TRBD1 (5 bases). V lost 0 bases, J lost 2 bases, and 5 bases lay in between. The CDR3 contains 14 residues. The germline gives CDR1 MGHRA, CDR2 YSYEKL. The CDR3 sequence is CASSQETAYNEQFF. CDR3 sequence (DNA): TGCGCCAGCAGCCAAGAGACAGCCTACAATGAGCAGTTCTTC.

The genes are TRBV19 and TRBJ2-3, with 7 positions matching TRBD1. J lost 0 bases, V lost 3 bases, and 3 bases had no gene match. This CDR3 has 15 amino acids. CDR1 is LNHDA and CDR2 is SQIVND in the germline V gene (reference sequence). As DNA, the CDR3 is TGTGCCAGTAGTATTTTGACAGGGAGCACAGATACGCAGTATTTT. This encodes CASSILTGSTDTQYF.

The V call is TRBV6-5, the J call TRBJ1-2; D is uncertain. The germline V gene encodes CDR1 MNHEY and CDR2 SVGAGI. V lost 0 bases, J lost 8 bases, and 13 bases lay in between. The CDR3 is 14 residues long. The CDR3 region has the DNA TGTGCCAGCAGTTACTCGAATTCCGGGGAAGGCTACACCTTC. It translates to CASSYSNSGEGYTF.

The CDR3 DNA is TGTGCCAGCAGCCAAACAGAGAATGGCTACACCTTC. Translating gives CASSQTENGYTF. This chain links TRBV25-1 with TRBJ1-2; D not resolved. The V end was cut by 6 bases, the J end by 6 bases, with 11 bases between. CDR1 MGHDK and CDR2 SYGVNS come from the germline V gene. The CDR3 runs to 12 residues.

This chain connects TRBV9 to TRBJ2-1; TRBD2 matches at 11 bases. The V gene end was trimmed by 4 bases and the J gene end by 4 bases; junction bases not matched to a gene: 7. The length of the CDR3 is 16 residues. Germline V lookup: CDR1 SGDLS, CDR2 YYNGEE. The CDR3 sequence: CASSTSSGRRYNEQFF. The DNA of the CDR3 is TGTGCCAGCAGCACATCTAGCGGGAGGAGGTACAATGAGCAGTTCTTC.

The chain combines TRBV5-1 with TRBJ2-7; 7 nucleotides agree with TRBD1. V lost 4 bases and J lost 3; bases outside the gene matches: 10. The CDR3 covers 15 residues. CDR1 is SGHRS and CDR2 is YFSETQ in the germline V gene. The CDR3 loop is CASSLDRTDIYEQYF. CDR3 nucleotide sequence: TGCGCCAGCAGCCTGGACAGGACGGACATCTACGAGCAGTACTTC.

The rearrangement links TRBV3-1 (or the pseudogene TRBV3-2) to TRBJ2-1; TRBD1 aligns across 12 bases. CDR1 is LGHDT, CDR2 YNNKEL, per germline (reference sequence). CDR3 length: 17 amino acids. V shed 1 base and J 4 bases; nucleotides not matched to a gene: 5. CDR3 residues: CASSQGPGQGAYNEQFF. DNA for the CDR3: TGTGCCAGCAGCCAAGGACCGGGACAGGGGGCTTACAATGAGCAGTTCTTC.

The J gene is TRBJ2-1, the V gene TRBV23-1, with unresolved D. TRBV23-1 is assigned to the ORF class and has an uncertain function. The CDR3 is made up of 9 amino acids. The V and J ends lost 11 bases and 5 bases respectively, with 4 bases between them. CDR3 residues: CASDNEQFF. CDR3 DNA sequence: TGCGCCTCGGACAATGAGCAGTTCTTC.

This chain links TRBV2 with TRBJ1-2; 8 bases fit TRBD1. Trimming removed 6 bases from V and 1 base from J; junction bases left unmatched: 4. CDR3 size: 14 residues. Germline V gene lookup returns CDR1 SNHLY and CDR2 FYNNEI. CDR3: CASRDGQGNYGYTF. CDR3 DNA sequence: TGTGCCAGCAGGGACGGACAGGGTAACTATGGCTACACCTTC.

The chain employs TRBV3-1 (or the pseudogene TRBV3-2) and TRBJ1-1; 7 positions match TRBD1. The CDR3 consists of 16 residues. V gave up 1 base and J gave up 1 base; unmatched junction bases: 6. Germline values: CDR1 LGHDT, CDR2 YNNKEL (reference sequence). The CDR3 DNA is TGTGCCAGCAGCCAAGTATTAACAGGGGCGAACACTGAAGCTTTCTTT. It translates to CASSQVLTGANTEAFF.

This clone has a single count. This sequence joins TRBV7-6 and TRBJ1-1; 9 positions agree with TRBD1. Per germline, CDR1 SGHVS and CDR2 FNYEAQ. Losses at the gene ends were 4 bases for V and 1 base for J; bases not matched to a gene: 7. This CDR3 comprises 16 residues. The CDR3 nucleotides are TGTGCCAGCAGCTCCAGGACAGGGGTTGAGAACACTGAAGCTTTCTTT. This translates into CASSSRTGVENTEAFF. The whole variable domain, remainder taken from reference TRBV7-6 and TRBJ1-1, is GAGVSQSPRYKVTKRGQDVALRCDPISGHVSLYWYRQALGQGPEFLTYFNYEAQQDKSGLPNDRFSAERPEGSISTLTIQRTEQRDSAMYRCASSSRTGVENTEAFFGQGTRLTVV.

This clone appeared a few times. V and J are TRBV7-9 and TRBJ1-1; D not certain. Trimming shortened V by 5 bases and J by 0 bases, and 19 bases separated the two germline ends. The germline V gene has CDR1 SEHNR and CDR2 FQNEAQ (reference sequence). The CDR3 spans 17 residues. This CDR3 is CASSPAPRSGMNTEAFF. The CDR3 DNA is TGTGCCAGCAGCCCAGCCCCCAGGTCAGGCATGAACACTGAAGCTTTCTTT.